Listed here are 31 T cell receptor beta chains from one sample, sequenced in a study of vaccination effects on CD4 cells after COVID-19. Prior to sequencing, the ViraFEST assay stimulated PBMC with viral peptide pools, which expanded the antigen-specific CD4+ T cells. Culture proceeded for approximately nine days, and CD4+ T cells were then isolated. A positive SARS-CoV-2 PCR test fell between March and December 2020. The protocol was immunoSEQ multiplex PCR, while the TCRdb copy is restricted to in-frame clones and leaves out a portion. This sample has about 27,000 clones, with about four fifths found just once. These TCRs are of unknown antigen specificity. The sample in question was CD4+ T cells from PBMCs cultured with HCoV-NL63 spike peptides, obtained before COVID-19 vaccination. The receptors here all came from a human donor who had a prior SARS-CoV-2 infection.

The genes are TRBV2 and TRBJ2-5; 9 bases align to TRBD2. CDR3 length equals 15 residues. V shed 4 bases, J shed 5 bases, and the junction held 8 bases outside the gene matches. CDR1 and CDR2 from the germline V gene are SNHLY and FYNNEI. CDR3 sequence: CASSGDSGGYETQYF. The CDR3 coding sequence is TGTGCCAGCAGTGGGGATAGCGGGGGATACGAGACCCAGTACTTC.

The rearrangement links TRBV3-1 (or the pseudogene TRBV3-2) to TRBJ2-2; TRBD2 matches at 8 bases. The germline gives CDR1 LGHDT, CDR2 YNNKEL (reference sequence). The CDR3 contains 19 residues. V was pared by 1 base and J by 4 bases, with 14 bases of the junction left unmatched. The chain's CDR3 is CASSQAVASGFIGTGELFF. CDR3 DNA: TGTGCCAGCAGCCAAGCGGTGGCTAGCGGGTTCATTGGCACCGGGGAGCTGTTTTTT.

This chain uses TRBV6-5 with TRBJ2-5, with a tentative D call TRBD2 (7 bases). Between the trimmed V and J ends, which lost 6 bases and 5 bases, there was a span of 10 bases. Germline V gives CDR1 MNHEY, CDR2 SVGAGI. The CDR3 sequence is 12 residues long. The CDR3 region is CASRGGQETQYF. CDR3 in DNA: TGTGCCAGCAGGGGGGGGCAGGAGACCCAGTACTTC.

The chain has TRBV12-3 or TRBV12-4 and TRBJ2-7, with D hard to call. The CDR3 is 12 amino acids. V was pared by 5 bases and J by 3 bases, with 8 bases between. CDR3 bases: TGTGCCAGCAGTGTACTAAACTACGAGCAGTACTTC. The encoded protein is CASSVLNYEQYF.

The J gene is TRBJ1-2, the V gene TRBV14; TRBD1 agrees at 7 bases. Germline lookup yields CDR1 SGHDN and CDR2 FVKESK. The CDR3 runs 15 residues. The V gene end was trimmed by 0 bases and the J gene end by 7 bases; junction bases not matched to a gene: 8. The chain's CDR3 is CASSQDLEGARGYTF. As DNA, the CDR3 is TGTGCCAGCAGCCAAGATTTAGAGGGGGCGCGTGGCTACACCTTC.

The chain combines TRBV5-8 with TRBJ1-2; 9 bases agree with TRBD1. From germline, CDR1 is SGHTS and CDR2 YDEGEE. V shed 4 bases and J 4 bases; nucleotides not matched to a gene: 11. The CDR3 has 16 residues. The CDR3 nucleotides are TGTGCCAGCAGCAAGGAGGTGGGGACAGGGCGCTATGGCTACACCTTC. Translating it yields CASSKEVGTGRYGYTF.

The chain combines TRBV24-1 with TRBJ2-5, with 8 bases lining up with TRBD2. Germline V gene sequence: CDR1 KGHDR, CDR2 SFDVKD. J lost 2 bases, V lost 1 base, and 5 bases had no gene match. This CDR3 spans 16 amino acids. The CDR3 bases are TGTGCCACCAGTGATTTTGCCCTAGCGGGTCAAGAGACCCAGTACTTC. It yields the protein CATSDFALAGQETQYF.

The chain joins TRBV5-1 to TRBJ2-3; no reliable D call. The CDR3 runs 12 residues. V lost 4 bases to trimming and J lost 5 bases, with 8 bases between them. In germline, CDR1 is SGHRS, CDR2 YFSETQ. The CDR3 here is CASSVHKDTQYF. CDR3 DNA sequence: TGCGCCAGCAGCGTTCACAAAGATACGCAGTATTTT.

The chain uses TRBV10-3 and TRBJ1-1; 7 nucleotides agree with TRBD1. The germline CDR1 and CDR2 sequences are ENHRY and SYGVKD. Trimming removed 0 bases from V and 6 bases from J; junction bases left unmatched: 13. This CDR3 comprises 17 residues. The CDR3 spells CAISESAAGTAEPEAFF. In DNA, the CDR3 is TGTGCCATCAGTGAGTCGGCGGCCGGGACAGCAGAACCTGAAGCTTTCTTT.

The chain carries TRBV4-3 and TRBJ2-6; 8 bases agree with TRBD1. Per germline, CDR1 LGHNA and CDR2 YSLEER. Germline trimming cut 0 bases from V and 2 bases from J; bases unmatched to any gene: 12. The CDR3 has 20 residues. CDR3: CASSQDRTGYSETGANVLTF. CDR3 bases: TGCGCCAGCAGCCAAGATCGGACAGGGTATAGTGAGACTGGGGCCAACGTCCTGACTTTC.

The chain links TRBV2 to TRBJ2-6; D is possibly TRBD1 (6 bases). With 6 bases removed from V and 2 bases from J, the gap between germline ends came to 11 bases. The CDR3 length is 15 residues. Germline V gene lookup returns CDR1 SNHLY and CDR2 FYNNEI. The CDR3 DNA sequence: TGTGCCAGCAGAACAGGGTTCGCTGGGGCCAACGTCCTGACTTTC. The encoded protein is CASRTGFAGANVLTF.

J is TRBJ1-1 and V is TRBV4-2; D is undetermined. The V and J ends lost 1 base and 9 bases respectively, with 15 bases between them. This CDR3 comprises 14 residues. CDR1 and CDR2 (germline): LGHNA, YNFKEQ. The CDR3 loop is CASSQGTGSFKAFF. The CDR3 nucleotides read TGTGCCAGCAGCCAAGGCACCGGGAGCTTTAAAGCTTTCTTT.

This clone was counted between two and nine times. This rearrangement joins TRBV7-2 to TRBJ2-3; D gene unclear. Germline CDR1 and CDR2: SGHTA and FQGNSA. This CDR3 has 11 amino acids. V was cut by 2 bases and J by 5 bases, with 2 bases left in between. CDR3 protein: CASSLRDTQYF. CDR3 nucleotides: TGTGCCAGCAGCTTAAGAGATACGCAGTATTTT.

This rearrangement joins TRBV18 to TRBJ1-1; no clear D gene. Looked up from germline, CDR1 is KGHSH and CDR2 is LQKENI. The V gene lost 6 bases and the J gene lost 1 base, with 9 bases spanning the gap. The CDR3 spans 13 residues. The CDR3 DNA is TGTGCCAGCTCCCCGCGGGGGAACACTGAAGCTTTCTTT. Amino acids: CASSPRGNTEAFF.

By sample fraction, this clone is medium-sized (0.01 to 0.1%). V gene TRBV6-5 combines with J gene TRBJ2-7; 9 nucleotides line up with TRBD2. The germline V gene has CDR1 MNHEY and CDR2 SVGAGI. This CDR3 is built from 15 residues. V gave up 6 bases and J gave up 4 bases; unmatched junction bases: 10. The CDR3 DNA sequence: TGTGCCAGCAGCGCCGCCGGGACTAGCCTTTACGAGCAGTACTTC. Protein: CASSAAGTSLYEQYF.

The rearrangement links TRBV4-1 to TRBJ1-4; weak D call: TRBD1 (5 bases). The CDR3 has 15 amino acids. The V and J ends lost 0 bases and 8 bases respectively, with 13 bases between them. From germline, CDR1 is MGHRA and CDR2 YSYEKL. The CDR3 nucleotides read TGCGCCAGCAGCCAAGATAGCCAGGGATACGAAAAACTGTTTTTT. Translated: CASSQDSQGYEKLFF.

This chain connects TRBV7-9 to TRBJ2-7; possibly TRBD1 for D (6 bases). The CDR3 spans 14 residues. Germline V gene data show CDR1 as SEHNR and CDR2 as FQNEAQ (reference sequence). V lost 1 base and J lost 6, with 13 bases in between. The CDR3 region is CASSLGVLGAEQYF. Written as DNA, the CDR3 is TGTGCCAGCAGCTTAGGTGTCTTGGGGGCCGAGCAGTACTTC.

V gene TRBV3-1 (or the pseudogene TRBV3-2) combines with J gene TRBJ1-2; D is uncertain. Trimming cost V 1 base and J 4 bases, with 16 bases left between them. This CDR3 is 16 amino acids long. Per germline, CDR1 LGHDT and CDR2 YNNKEL (reference sequence). The CDR3 spells CASSQGGALGSYGYTF. The CDR3 DNA is TGTGCCAGCAGCCAAGGGGGAGCACTAGGGAGCTATGGCTACACCTTC.

This sequence joins TRBV27 and TRBJ2-1; either TRBD1 or TRBD2 may supply D (5 bases each). This CDR3 region has 14 residues. The V gene lost 6 bases and the J gene lost 2 bases, with 11 bases spanning the gap. Germline assignment: CDR1 MNHEY and CDR2 SMNVEV (reference sequence). CDR3 nucleotide sequence: TGTGCCAGCAGCTACGAGGGGACCTACAATGAGCAGTTCTTC. This codes for CASSYEGTYNEQFF.

This rearrangement joins TRBV6-2 or TRBV6-3 to TRBJ1-6, with D possibly matching TRBD1 (6 bases). The CDR3 is made up of 15 amino acids. Trimming took 6 bases from V and 11 from J, leaving 20 bases between them. The V gene's germline CDR1 is MNHEY and CDR2 SVGEGT. CDR3 region: CASSSSQGFAAPLHF. The CDR3 nucleotides read TGTGCCAGCAGCTCATCGCAGGGGTTTGCGGCACCCCTCCACTTT.

This clone was found a few times. The V call is TRBV4-3, the J call TRBJ2-7; D gene uncertain. Germline V gives CDR1 LGHNA, CDR2 YSLEER. V shed 2 bases and J shed 2 bases, with 13 bases lying between them. The CDR3 runs to 15 residues. CDR3 coding DNA: TGCGCCAGCAGCCAAAAATCAACTGATACCTACGAGCAGTACTTC. Its protein is CASSQKSTDTYEQYF.

The chain recombines TRBV11-2 with TRBJ1-1, with 7 positions matching TRBD1. V was clipped by 6 bases and J by 1 base; unmatched bases: 5. The germline gives CDR1 SGHAT, CDR2 FQNNGV. CDR3 size: 14 residues. The CDR3 nucleotides are TGTGCCAGCAGGCAAGGGACAGAGAACACTGAAGCTTTCTTT. Amino acids: CASRQGTENTEAFF.

V usage is TRBV6-2 or TRBV6-3 and J usage is TRBJ2-7; 10 bases fit TRBD2. Germline CDR1 and CDR2: MNHEY and SVGEGT. The CDR3 covers 18 residues. V trimming: 3 bases; J trimming: 2 bases; junction bases outside the gene matches: 13. In DNA form, the CDR3 reads TGTGCCAGCAGTTATACGATGAGCGGGAGGGCCTTGGCCTACGAGCAGTACTTC. Protein: CASSYTMSGRALAYEQYF.

The J gene is TRBJ1-1, the V gene TRBV25-1, with D perhaps matching TRBD1 (6 bases). Trimming removed 4 bases from V and 1 base from J, with 16 bases in between. The germline V gene has CDR1 MGHDK and CDR2 SYGVNS. The CDR3 totals 16 residues. CDR3 region: CASSVGSTGWNTEAFF. CDR3 bases: TGTGCCAGCAGTGTGGGGTCCACAGGGTGGAACACTGAAGCTTTCTTT.

The V and J genes are TRBV29-1 and TRBJ2-7; 12 bases map to TRBD2. The CDR3 sequence is 13 residues long. Germline trimming cut 7 bases from V and 4 bases from J; bases unmatched to any gene: 5. Per the germline V gene, CDR1 is SQVTM and CDR2 is ANQGSEA. The CDR3 region has the DNA TGCAGCGCGACTAGCGGGAGTCGTTACGAGCAGTACTTC. Amino acids: CSATSGSRYEQYF.

The chain carries TRBV6-5 and TRBJ1-6; D remains ambiguous. Trimming took 2 bases from V and 14 from J, leaving 10 bases between them. The CDR3 contains 12 residues. Germline lookup yields CDR1 MNHEY and CDR2 SVGAGI. The CDR3 reads CASSYGRSTLHF. CDR3 in DNA: TGTGCCAGCAGTTACGGTCGTTCGACCCTCCACTTT.

The chain is built from TRBV28 and TRBJ2-1; D is possibly TRBD1 (5 bases). CDR1 and CDR2 (germline): MDHEN, SYDVKM. This CDR3 is 16 amino acids long. V lost 4 bases and J lost 2, with 15 bases in between. This chain's CDR3 is CASSSPSGATYNEQFF. CDR3 bases: TGTGCCAGCAGTTCCCCCTCTGGGGCCACCTACAATGAGCAGTTCTTC.

The chain uses TRBV5-6 and TRBJ1-1, with 8 bases matching TRBD1. Germline V CDR1 and CDR2: SGHDT, YYEEEE. The CDR3 spans 16 residues. Unmatched junction bases numbered 8, after V lost 1 base and J lost 3 bases. The CDR3 region has the DNA TGTGCCAGCAGCTTGTCTGGACAGGGTGGGGACACTGAAGCTTTCTTT. Its protein product is CASSLSGQGGDTEAFF. The full variable domain, its missing parts supplied by reference TRBV5-6 and TRBJ1-1, is DAGVTQSPTHLIKTRGQQVTLRCSPKSGHDTVSWYQQALGQGPQFIFQYYEEEERQRGNFPDRFSGHQFPNYSSELNVNALLLGDSALYLCASSLSGQGGDTEAFFGQGTRLTVV.

The J gene is TRBJ2-3, the V gene TRBV6-2 or TRBV6-3, with TRBD1 identical over 7 bases. Unmatched junction bases numbered 9, after V lost 6 bases and J lost 6 bases. CDR3 length: 14 amino acids. Germline values: CDR1 MNHEY, CDR2 SVGEGT. The CDR3 protein is CASSPGQVWDTQYF. The CDR3 coding sequence is TGTGCCAGCAGCCCCGGACAGGTCTGGGATACGCAGTATTTT.

V gene TRBV7-2 combines with J gene TRBJ2-3; no firm D call. The CDR3 is made up of 13 amino acids. Trimming left V 1 base short and J 6 bases short, with 8 bases between. Germline V gives CDR1 SGHTA, CDR2 FQGNSA. For the CDR3, the DNA is TGTGCCAGCAGCTTAGGGGGTTCGGATACGCAGTATTTT. Its translation: CASSLGGSDTQYF. Full variable domain (missing parts from reference TRBV7-2 and TRBJ2-3): GAGVSQSPSNKVTEKGKDVELRCDPISGHTALYWYRQSLGQGLEFLIYFQGNSAPDKSGLPSDRFSAERTGGSVSTLTIQRTQQEDSAVYLCASSLGGSDTQYFGPGTRLTVL.

V usage is TRBV7-8 and J usage is TRBJ2-5; TRBD2 matches 12 bases. The CDR3 is 15 residues long. V gave up 5 bases and J gave up 10 bases; unmatched junction bases: 11. Germline V gene lookup returns CDR1 SGHVS and CDR2 FQNEAQ. The CDR3, as DNA: TGTGCCAGCAGCCTCGGACTAGCGGGGACTGGGGACCAGTACTTC. Encoded protein: CASSLGLAGTGDQYF.